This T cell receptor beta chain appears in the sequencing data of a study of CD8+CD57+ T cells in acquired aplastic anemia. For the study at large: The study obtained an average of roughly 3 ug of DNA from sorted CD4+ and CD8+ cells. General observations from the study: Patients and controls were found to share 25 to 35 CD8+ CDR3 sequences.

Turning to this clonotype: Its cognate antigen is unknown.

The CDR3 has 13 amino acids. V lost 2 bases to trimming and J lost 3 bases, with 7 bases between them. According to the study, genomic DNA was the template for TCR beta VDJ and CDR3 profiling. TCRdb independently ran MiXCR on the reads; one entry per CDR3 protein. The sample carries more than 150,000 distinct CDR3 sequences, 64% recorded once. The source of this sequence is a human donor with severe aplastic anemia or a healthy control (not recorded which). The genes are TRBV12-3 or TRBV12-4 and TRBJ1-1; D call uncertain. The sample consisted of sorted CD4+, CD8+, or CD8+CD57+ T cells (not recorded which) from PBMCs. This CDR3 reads CASSLLRDTEAFF. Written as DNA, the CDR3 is TGTGCCAGCAGTTTACTTCGTGACACTGAAGCTTTCTTT.